The entry below describes one T cell receptor beta chain. The antigen is undetermined. This entry is derived from a study of beta chain features in type 1 diabetes. Points from the study as a whole: Cells expressing TCR highly could be over-represented by cDNA sequencing. Small HLA sub-analyses could not settle whether HLA shapes TCRB rearrangement. Shortening that was moderate but significant affected the TCRB CDR3s of Type 1 diabetes patients in all four CD4+ subsets. It was possible that PCR favored shorter templates, equally so in patients and controls.

This CDR3 is built from 13 residues. CDR1 and CDR2 (germline): SNHLY, FYNNEI. Trimming removed 3 bases at V and 0 bases at J, with 6 bases between. Expressed TCRB transcripts got sequenced, as all isolated RNA was reverse transcribed. The assay was immunoSEQ multiplex PCR, and TCRdb's table has in-frame clones only and misses some. The sample contains a few hundred thousand clones, more than 9% of which appear only once. The sample was naive CD4+ T cells from blood. The clonotype originates from a woman aged 18-35 years in good health. The genes are TRBV2 and TRBJ2-7; TRBD2 might be the D (6 bases). The CDR3 DNA reads TGTGCCAGCAGTGAGGGAGGCTCCTACGAGCAGTACTTC. Translating gives CASSEGGSYEQYF.